The sequence of this TCR beta chain was determined in a study of naive and memory T cell subsets. The CDR3 is made up of 13 amino acids. Germline values: CDR1 ENHRY, CDR2 SYGVKD. With 8 bases removed from V and 7 bases from J, the gap between germline ends came to 15 bases. This clonotype has a count of ten or more. The antigen is undetermined. Study results and caveats: In naive cells, over 85% of TCR sequences were seen only once. Naive and memory subsets had different power law exponents for TCR abundance.

Both TRBC1 and TRBC2 were covered by a beta constant-region primer of two equimolar oligonucleotides. Nested alpha and beta constant-region primers with the SP2 primer drove four PCR rounds on ligated cDNA. Ligation attached a single-stranded oligonucleotide with a 12-nucleotide UMI and the SP2 primer to the cDNA 3' end. MiXCR, run by TCRdb on the UMI-ligation and nested PCR reads, gives a single entry per CDR3 protein. The sample carries 80,000 or so distinct CDR3 sequences, approximately 9.2% recorded once. V usage is TRBV10-3 and J usage is TRBJ2-1, with D possibly being TRBD2 (7 bases). Sequencing was done on a sample of naive CD8+ T cells from blood. This receptor was taken from a human donor in good health. The DNA for the CDR3 is TGTGCCATCCTGGGGGGGGCTAGGAATGAGCAGTTCTTC. This encodes CAILGGARNEQFF.